This entry is about one T cell receptor (beta chain). The CDR3 is 13 residues long. Germline V lookup: CDR1 MNHNY, CDR2 SVGAGI (reference sequence). V shed 6 bases and J shed 5 bases, with 13 bases lying between them. This sample was included in a study of shared clonotypes between healthy human individuals. Assay: immunoSEQ multiplex PCR; the TCRdb copy retains only in-frame clones and omits some. The data hold under 2,500,000 clones, with around 95% observed a single time. The clonotype was recovered from a man between 18 and 29 years old in good health. Sequencing used naive CD4+ T cells sorted from blood. Subset meaning: CD45RA+ positively selected. J is TRBJ1-1 and V is TRBV6-6; D uncertain. The DNA of the CDR3 is TGTGCCAGCAGGTCAACTACTAAGACTGAAGCTTTCTTT. Its translation is CASRSTTKTEAFF.